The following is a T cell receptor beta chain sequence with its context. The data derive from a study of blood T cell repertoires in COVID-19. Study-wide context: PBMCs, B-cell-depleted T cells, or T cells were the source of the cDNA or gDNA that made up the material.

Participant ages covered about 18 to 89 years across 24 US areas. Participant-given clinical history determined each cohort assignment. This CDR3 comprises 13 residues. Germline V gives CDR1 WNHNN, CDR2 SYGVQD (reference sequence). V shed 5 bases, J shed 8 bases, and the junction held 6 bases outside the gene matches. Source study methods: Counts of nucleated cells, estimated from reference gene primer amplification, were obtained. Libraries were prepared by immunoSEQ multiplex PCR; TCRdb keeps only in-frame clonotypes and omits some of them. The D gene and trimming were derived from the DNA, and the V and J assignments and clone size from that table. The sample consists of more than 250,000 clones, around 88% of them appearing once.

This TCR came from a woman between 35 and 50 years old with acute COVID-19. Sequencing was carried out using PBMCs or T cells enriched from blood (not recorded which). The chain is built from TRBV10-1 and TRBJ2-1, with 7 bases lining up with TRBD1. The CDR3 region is CASSQTGIYEQFF. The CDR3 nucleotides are TGCGCCAGCAGTCAGACAGGGATCTATGAGCAGTTCTTC.